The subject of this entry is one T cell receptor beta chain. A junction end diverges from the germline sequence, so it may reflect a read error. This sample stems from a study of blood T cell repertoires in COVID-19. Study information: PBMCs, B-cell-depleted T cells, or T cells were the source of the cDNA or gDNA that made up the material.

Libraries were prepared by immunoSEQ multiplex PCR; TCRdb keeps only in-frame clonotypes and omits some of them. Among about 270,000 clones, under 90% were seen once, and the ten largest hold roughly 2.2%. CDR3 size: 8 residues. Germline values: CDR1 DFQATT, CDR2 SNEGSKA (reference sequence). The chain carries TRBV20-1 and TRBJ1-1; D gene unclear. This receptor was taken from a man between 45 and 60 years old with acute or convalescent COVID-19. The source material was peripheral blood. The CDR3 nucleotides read TGCAGGGTCGTGTGGGCCGCTTTT. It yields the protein CRVVWAAF.